The 10 T cell receptor beta chains in this list originate from one sample, sequenced in a study of blood T cell repertoires in COVID-19. TCRdb's copy holds only in-frame clones and misses some; the assay was immunoSEQ multiplex PCR. The profile shows some 96,000 clones, roughly 85% of them singletons. The sequencing sample was made of peripheral blood. Receptors were obtained from a human donor in a cohort sampled during active COVID-19.

The rearrangement joins TRBV7-8 to TRBJ2-5, with D possibly being TRBD2 (6 bases). The CDR3 extends over 12 amino acids. The ends were cut back, 11 bases at V and 4 bases at J, with 14 bases in the middle. Germline CDR1 SGHVS, CDR2 FQNEAQ. The DNA for the CDR3 is TGTGCCGCGGGAAGGGGACCAGAGACCCAGTACTTC. This gives the protein CAAGRGPETQYF.

This sequence joins TRBV18 and TRBJ1-1; D possibly corresponds to TRBD1 (5 bases). This CDR3 spans 14 amino acids. Trimming pared 2 bases from V and 5 bases from J, leaving 12 bases between. Germline V CDR1 and CDR2: KGHSH, LQKENI. As DNA, the CDR3 is TGTGCCAGCTCACCAGGGTGGGGGGGGACTGAAGCTTTCTTT. Translating it yields CASSPGWGGTEAFF.

The rearrangement links TRBV9 to TRBJ2-7, with 9 bases matching TRBD1. Germline V gene data show CDR1 as SGDLS and CDR2 as YYNGEE. Germline trimming cut 0 bases from V and 3 bases from J; bases unmatched to any gene: 4. The CDR3 consists of 15 residues. This CDR3 is CASSVVGQGYYEQYF. For the CDR3, the DNA is TGTGCCAGCAGCGTAGTCGGACAGGGGTACTACGAGCAGTACTTC.

The gene calls are TRBV5-1 and TRBJ1-6, with 10 bases aligning to TRBD1. CDR3 size: 15 residues. Germline V gene lookup returns CDR1 SGHRS and CDR2 YFSETQ. V shed 0 bases and J 9 bases; nucleotides not matched to a gene: 3. Here the CDR3 DNA reads TGCGCCAGCAGCTTGGTGACAGGGGGCGGTTCACCCCTCCACTTT. This gives the protein CASSLVTGGGSPLHF.

V usage is TRBV19 and J usage is TRBJ2-2; D possibly corresponds to TRBD2 (5 bases). Per the germline V gene, CDR1 is LNHDA and CDR2 is SQIVND (reference sequence). Trimming took off 6 bases at V and 6 bases at J, with 17 bases between the two ends. The CDR3 extends over 15 amino acids. The CDR3 reads CASSLRSRGSGELFF. DNA for the CDR3: TGTGCCAGTAGCCTCCGATCACGGGGTTCCGGGGAGCTGTTTTTT.

The rearrangement uses TRBV5-1 and TRBJ1-4; 8 bases fit TRBD1. The J segment lost 6 bases and the V segment lost 4 bases, leaving 8 bases of the junction unmatched. This CDR3 contains 15 residues. Germline V gene data show CDR1 as SGHRS and CDR2 as YFSETQ. CDR3 sequence: CASSLTGARDEKLFF. As DNA, the CDR3 is TGCGCCAGCAGCCTGACAGGGGCCAGGGATGAAAAACTGTTTTTT.

V gene TRBV28 combines with J gene TRBJ1-1; weak D call: TRBD1 (5 bases). V shed 4 bases and J shed 3 bases, with 12 bases lying between them. Germline loops: CDR1 MDHEN, CDR2 SYDVKM. This CDR3 region has 14 residues. This CDR3 reads CASSYFGTYTEAFF. The CDR3 DNA sequence: TGTGCCAGCAGTTACTTCGGGACTTACACTGAAGCTTTCTTT. The full variable domain, with the rest looked up from reference TRBV28 and TRBJ1-1, is DVKVTQSSRYLVKRTGEKVFLECVQDMDHENMFWYRQDPGLGLRLIYFSYDVKMKEKGDIPEGYSVSREKKERFSLILESASTNQTSMYLCASSYFGTYTEAFFGQGTRLTVV.

The chain links TRBV5-4 to TRBJ2-5, with 11 bases matching TRBD2. Trimming at V came to 2 bases and at J to 4 bases, leaving 7 bases not matched to a gene. Germline-derived CDR1 and CDR2 are SGHNT and YYREEE (reference sequence). The CDR3 has 16 residues. The CDR3 DNA reads TGTGCCAGCAGCTTCGTAGCGGGGGGGCGGGGAGAGACCCAGTACTTC. Protein: CASSFVAGGRGETQYF.

This clone was picked up one time. The rearrangement uses TRBV19 and TRBJ1-5, with a possible D match to TRBD1 (6 bases). The length of the CDR3 is 13 residues. V lost 5 bases and J lost 6, with 11 bases in between. From germline, CDR1 is LNHDA and CDR2 SQIVND (reference sequence). DNA of the CDR3: TGTGCCAGTAGTGACCGGGACATTCAGCCCCAGCATTTT. Its protein product is CASSDRDIQPQHF.

V usage is TRBV18 and J usage is TRBJ1-6; 10 bases map to TRBD1. CDR1 is KGHSH and CDR2 is LQKENI in the germline V gene. Trimming took 3 bases from V and 4 from J; bases not matched to a gene: 3. CDR3 length: 16 residues. The CDR3 nucleotides are TGTGCCAGCTCACCCCGACAGGGGGCTTATAATTCACCCCTCCACTTT. It is translated as CASSPRQGAYNSPLHF.